The 18 T cell receptor beta chains given below trace back to one sample, sequenced in a study of blood T cell repertoires in COVID-19. Sequencing used immunoSEQ multiplex PCR; TCRdb keeps in-frame clones, though not all of them. The sample lists 250,000 to 300,000 clones, roughly 80% occurring once. Sequencing used PBMCs or T cells enriched from blood (not recorded which). The origin of the receptors is a man aged 25 to 40 with acute COVID-19.

As concerns this clone: Other DNA sequences in the same sample also yield this CDR3. The chain joins TRBV6-5 to TRBJ1-5; 7 nucleotides line up with TRBD1. CDR1 MNHEY and CDR2 SVGAGI come from the germline V gene. CDR3 length: 14 residues. Losses at the gene ends were 4 bases for V and 2 bases for J; bases not matched to a gene: 2. The CDR3, as DNA: TGTGCCAGCAGTTCTGGACAGGGCAATCAGCCCCAGCATTTT. Amino acid sequence: CASSSGQGNQPQHF.

The chain couples TRBV6-2 or TRBV6-3 to TRBJ2-7; 8 positions match TRBD2. The CDR3 covers 15 residues. J gave up 7 bases and V 0 bases, and 8 bases lay outside the gene matches. Per germline, CDR1 MNHEY and CDR2 SVGEGT. Here the CDR3 reads CASSYSGLAGSEQYV. The CDR3 DNA sequence: TGTGCCAGCAGTTACTCGGGGCTAGCGGGCTCTGAGCAGTACGTC.

This clone was found a few times. The chain links TRBV6-5 to TRBJ1-2, with D possibly matching TRBD1 (5 bases). CDR3 length: 12 amino acids. Germline CDR1 reads MNHEY; CDR2 reads SVGAGI. Deletions cut 2 bases from V and 5 bases from J, with 6 bases between. The CDR3 DNA reads TGTGCCAGCAGTTACGCAGGGTATGGCTACACCTTC. It encodes CASSYAGYGYTF.

The rearrangement links TRBV6-5 to TRBJ1-2; 7 positions agree with TRBD1. V gave up 7 bases and J gave up 4 bases; unmatched junction bases: 12. Germline lookup yields CDR1 MNHEY and CDR2 SVGAGI. The CDR3 consists of 15 residues. The CDR3 region has the DNA TGTGCCAGCACCTCCCTTCTGACAGGGCCCTATGGCTACACCTTC. Its translation: CASTSLLTGPYGYTF.

Here the CDR3 reads CATSRDGGTSGFQETQYF. The CDR3 DNA follows: TGTGCCACCAGCAGAGATGGGGGGACTAGCGGGTTTCAAGAGACCCAGTACTTC. The J gene is TRBJ2-5, the V gene TRBV15, with TRBD2 matching over 12 bases. The CDR3 contains 18 residues. After removal of 0 bases from V and 2 bases from J, the junction contained 7 bases not matched to a gene. The germline CDR1 and CDR2 sequences are LNHNV and YYDKDF (reference sequence).

This chain joins TRBV5-6 and TRBJ1-1; no firm D call. Trimming took off 2 bases at V and 4 bases at J, with 12 bases between the two ends. Germline CDR1 reads SGHDT; CDR2 reads YYEEEE. The CDR3 runs 14 residues. The CDR3 loop is CASSLSLWATEAFF. The CDR3 region has the DNA TGTGCCAGCAGCTTAAGTCTGTGGGCCACTGAAGCTTTCTTT.

The chain links TRBV4-1 to TRBJ2-4; maybe TRBD2 (6 bases). The germline gives CDR1 MGHRA, CDR2 YSYEKL. This CDR3 comprises 18 residues. The ends were cut back, 0 bases at V and 0 bases at J, with 15 bases in the middle. Written as DNA, the CDR3 is TGCGCCAGCAGCCAAGATGGGTCGCAGGGACTAGCCAAAAACATTCAGTACTTC. It yields the protein CASSQDGSQGLAKNIQYF.

The chain couples TRBV6-5 to TRBJ2-3, with TRBD2 identical over 7 bases. V dropped 5 bases and J dropped 2; count of bases not matched to a gene: 7. Looked up from germline, CDR1 is MNHEY and CDR2 is SVGAGI. The CDR3 consists of 15 residues. CDR3 protein: CASSRRAGPTDTQYF. The CDR3 nucleotides read TGTGCCAGCAGTAGGCGAGCGGGGCCCACAGATACGCAGTATTTT.

The chain is built from TRBV11-3 and TRBJ2-2, with 8 bases identical to TRBD1. Germline CDR1 is SGHNT and CDR2 is YENEEA. This CDR3 contains 15 residues. V lost 1 base and J lost 11; bases outside the gene matches: 9. This CDR3 reads CASSLGGQALDELFF. The CDR3 DNA is TGTGCCAGCAGCTTAGGGGGACAGGCCCTGGATGAGCTGTTTTTT.

This rearrangement joins TRBV24-1 to TRBJ1-1; 8 bases align to TRBD1. The CDR3 is made up of 13 amino acids. V shed 8 bases, J shed 4 bases, and the junction held 5 bases outside the gene matches. CDR1 and CDR2 (germline): KGHDR, SFDVKD. Here the CDR3 DNA reads TGTGCCACCAAAGATGACAGGGGCACTGAAGCTTTCTTT. Encoded protein: CATKDDRGTEAFF.

This chain uses TRBV6-1 with TRBJ2-7; 10 bases line up with TRBD2. J lost 2 bases, V lost 3 bases, and 4 bases had no gene match. Germline lookup yields CDR1 MNHNS and CDR2 SASEGT. The CDR3 has 15 residues. This CDR3 is CASSEVAGGPYEQYV. CDR3 sequence (DNA): TGTGCCAGCAGTGAGGTAGCGGGGGGACCCTACGAGCAGTACGTC.

This clone has only a few counts. V gene TRBV4-1 combines with J gene TRBJ2-3; TRBD2 agrees at 13 bases. CDR1 is MGHRA, CDR2 YSYEKL, per germline. V was clipped by 3 bases and J by 3 bases; unmatched bases: 9. This CDR3 has 18 residues. Written as DNA, the CDR3 is TGCGCCAGCAGCCAGCGCCCCAGGACTAGCGGGGGTACAGATACGCAGTATTTT. Translated: CASSQRPRTSGGTDTQYF.

This clone was seen a single time. The genes are TRBV13 and TRBJ1-6; D may be TRBD1 (6 bases). Trimming took off 4 bases at V and 9 bases at J, with 19 bases between the two ends. There are 16 residues in the CDR3. The V gene's germline CDR1 is PRHDT and CDR2 FYEKMQ (reference sequence). For the CDR3, the DNA is TGTGCCAGCAGCTCATCGCTACAGGGATCAGGTTCACCCCTCCACTTT. The encoded protein is CASSSSLQGSGSPLHF. The full variable domain, rest sourced from reference TRBV13 and TRBJ1-6, is AAGVIQSPRHLIKEKRETATLKCYPIPRHDTVYWYQQGPGQDPQFLISFYEKMQSDKGSIPDRFSAQQFSDYHSELNMSSLELGDSALYFCASSSSLQGSGSPLHFGNGTRLTVT.

This clone was counted a single time. This rearrangement joins TRBV19 to TRBJ2-1; D possibly corresponds to TRBD2 (5 bases). CDR3 size: 12 residues. CDR1 LNHDA and CDR2 SQIVND come from the germline V gene (reference sequence). The V gene lost 8 bases and the J gene lost 9 bases, with 14 bases spanning the gap. DNA of the CDR3: TGTGCCAGTGAAATCCGGGGTGGTGAGCAGTTCTTC. Protein product: CASEIRGGEQFF.

The chain joins TRBV6-1 to TRBJ1-3, with D perhaps TRBD1 (5 bases). The V gene's germline CDR1 is MNHNS and CDR2 SASEGT. V lost 4 bases to trimming and J lost 0 bases, with 13 bases between them. CDR3 length: 16 residues. The CDR3 reads CASSVDGDYSGNTIYF. DNA for the CDR3: TGTGCCAGCAGTGTGGACGGGGACTACTCTGGAAACACCATATATTTT.

The chain has TRBV19 and TRBJ1-2; 10 nucleotides agree with TRBD1. Trimming removed 5 bases from V and 4 bases from J; junction bases left unmatched: 7. Per germline, CDR1 LNHDA and CDR2 SQIVND (reference sequence). This CDR3 is built from 15 residues. CDR3 nucleotide sequence: TGTGCCAGTAGTCCGGGGGACAGGGGTTCCTATGGCTACACCTTC. Its protein is CASSPGDRGSYGYTF.

This clone has just a few counts. The J gene is TRBJ2-5, the V gene TRBV2; D perhaps matches TRBD2 (5 bases). V was shortened by 0 bases and J by 1 base, with 9 bases between the two germline ends. This CDR3 comprises 15 residues. Germline V gives CDR1 SNHLY, CDR2 FYNNEI. CDR3 bases: TGTGCCAGCAGTGAAGCAAGAGGGCCCCAAGAGACCCAGTACTTC. As protein: CASSEARGPQETQYF.

This clone was counted between two and nine times. The chain uses TRBV2 and TRBJ1-1; D unclear. V lost 8 bases to trimming and J lost 0 bases, with 13 bases between them. CDR3 length: 14 residues. Germline assignment: CDR1 SNHLY and CDR2 FYNNEI. CDR3 bases: TGTGCCAGCGGCGGTCTGGGAGTGAACACTGAAGCTTTCTTT. As protein: CASGGLGVNTEAFF.